This TCR beta chain was recovered during a study of T cell responses to AZD1222 COVID-19 vaccine (dated by TCRdb to the early 2020s). For the wider study: A total of about 230 trial participants underwent TCR sequencing, of whom 200 to 220 received two doses of AZD1222 and some 25 received two doses of the MenACWY control vaccine. Enrollment into the trials was organized by age into subgroups of 18-55, 56-69 and 70-plus years, and those subgroups contained roughly 150, 30 and 60 TCR-sequenced participants, respectively. What the research found in general, with its limitations: The whole spike protein was spanned by vaccine-associated CD4 TCRs, and dominant responses were seen in regions 160-218 and 743-854. Spike-specific TCR breadth and depth rose significantly after two AZD1222 doses compared with day 0 and with MenACWY recipients. Most participants were white British and females outnumbered males, and the authors suggested that clonal diversity may have been underestimated. In the small 56-69-year group, the increase in depth fell short of significance, most likely because of low power. Nearly half of unique spike-specific TCRs reportedly recognized epitopes outside regions mutated in the B.1.351 and B.1.1.7 variants. Because no day 14 peak-response samples were available, repertoires were characterized only after the peak T cell response. Conclusions about previously exposed vaccinees are limited, since just 5 or 6 AZD1222 recipients were seropositive for SARS-CoV-2 at baseline.

The CDR3 holds 16 amino acids from the cysteine to the phenylalanine. Only the CDR3 DNA is retained, 48 bases long and in frame from the first base. From the germline V gene, CDR1 is SGHTA and CDR2 is FQGTGA. The germline ends are 13 bases apart after V is trimmed by 4 bases and J by 0 bases. The time point label of this sample denotes: baseline before first vaccination. Read against the paper, the sample's treatment or condition label means: meningococcal conjugate vaccine given as trial control. Vaccinee samples were obtained from the UK trials COV001 and COV002, which included a single-blind randomized controlled phase 2/3 trial of AZD1222 (ChAdOx1 nCoV-19) in healthy adults. For TCRbeta chain sequencing, PBMC samples were collected from trial participants at day 0 and at day 28 after the second dose. In its sample, this clone was seen once. It lacks a known antigen. No base qualities exist here, and no much larger clone lies one base off it.

The CDR3 regions of human TCRbeta chains were subjected to immunosequencing. The study's own analysis went as follows. TCRs in the repertoires were compared against a reference library of SARS-CoV-2-specific TCRs that had been generated with the MIRA antigen-specificity platform. Breadth meant the fraction of unique TCRs that were SARS-CoV-2-associated, whereas depth meant the fraction of total T cells that were SARS-CoV-2-associated. Using the MIRA data, every spike-specific TCR was mapped to the spike region that the TCR reacted to and assigned to either a CD4 or a CD8 class. Log10-transformed breadth and depth values were compared by one-way ANOVA with Sidak's multiple comparisons tests. Sourced from immuneACCESS, this table was stored by TCRdb with only in-frame sequences that have V and J called. A share of the clones is absent; for the studies checked, an unresolved V gene accounts for under half, and the remainder has no known explanation. The DNA gave D and trimming, while V, J and clone size come from that table. The sample table holds approximately 99,000 clones, of which over 85% were seen once. The leading ten clones occupy 3.1% of the sample.

The chain uses TRBV7-3 and TRBJ2-1, and the D gene may be TRBD1, 6 bases matching. Specimen: peripheral blood, collected on day 0 of MenACWY control vaccination. This sequence was found in an adult in good health. The DNA sequence is TGTGCCAGCAGCTCGGGACACGCGAGCTCCTACAATGAGCAGTTCTTC. This sequence encodes CASSSGHASSYNEQFF.